The present T cell receptor beta chain was sequenced within a study of T cell repertoires in cytomegalovirus infection. In the study overall: Matching HLA type and CMV infection were both indicated by public TCR beta signatures.

A single record per CDR3 protein comes from TCRdb applying MiXCR to the reads. Seen here are fewer than 850,000 distinct CDR3 sequences, 29% observed once, and the top ten hold 13%. Points on this clonotype: Its antigen is not known.

The study's findings and limits: Pooled public TCR beta family frequency picked out CMV carriers with the relevant HLA. Ex vivo, HLA-C-restricted CMV-specific TCR beta clonotypes prevailed over the rest of the response.

The TCR comes from a human donor in good health (CMV status not recorded). Some clones in this sample may be carry-over from other donors' samples. Sequencing was performed on cultured CD8+ T cells from PBMCs, taken from culture after CMV antigen stimulation.

CDR3 region: CASSPSGGSSAKNIQYF. The CDR3 nucleotides read TGTGCCAGCAGCCCATCGGGGGGGTCTTCGGCCAAAAACATTCAGTACTTC. The V call is TRBV7-9, the J call TRBJ2-4, with 8 bases identical to TRBD2. The CDR3 length is 17 residues. Germline CDR1 SEHNR, CDR2 FQNEAQ (reference sequence). With 5 bases clipped from V and 1 base from J, the junction kept 10 bases outside the gene matches.